What follows describes a single T cell receptor (beta chain). What it recognizes is unknown. The data originate from a study of OX40 agonist ivuxolimab in advanced cancers. Across the whole study: The study reported partial responses in three patients: one hepatocellular carcinoma, two cutaneous melanoma.

Study-level points and caveats: On average, CD8+ T cells had more expanded clones than CD4+.

Produced via immunoSEQ multiplex PCR; TCRdb's table is partial and in-frame only. The sample has tens of thousands of clones, roughly three quarters seen once. This CDR3 region has 15 residues. V dropped 4 bases and J dropped 3 bases, with 14 bases sitting between them. From germline, CDR1 is SGHNT and CDR2 YYREEE (reference sequence). The gene calls are TRBV5-4 and TRBJ2-1; D is possibly TRBD2 (5 bases). This receptor was taken from an adult with an advanced solid tumor such as melanoma, head and neck, liver or kidney cancer. The sample in question was CD4+ or CD8+ T cells sorted from blood, obtained in a trial of the OX40 agonist ivuxolimab. The CDR3, as DNA: TGTGCCAGCAGCACATCACGGGGTAACTACAATGAGCAGTTCTTC. Amino acids: CASSTSRGNYNEQFF.